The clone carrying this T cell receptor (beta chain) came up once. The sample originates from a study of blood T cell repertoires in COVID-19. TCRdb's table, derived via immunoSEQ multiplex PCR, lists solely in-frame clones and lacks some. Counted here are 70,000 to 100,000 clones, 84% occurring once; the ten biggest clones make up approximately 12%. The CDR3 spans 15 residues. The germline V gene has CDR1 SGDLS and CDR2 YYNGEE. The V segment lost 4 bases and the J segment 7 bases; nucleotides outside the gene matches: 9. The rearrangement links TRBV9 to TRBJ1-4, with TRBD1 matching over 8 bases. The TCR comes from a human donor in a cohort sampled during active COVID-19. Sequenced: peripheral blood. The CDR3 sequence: CASSPGQGYIEKLFF. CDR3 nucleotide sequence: TGTGCCAGCAGCCCCGGACAGGGATACATTGAAAAACTGTTTTTT.